The T cell receptor (beta chain) described here comes from a study of Ad26.COV2.S vaccination and SARS-CoV-2 variants. Study details: Ad26.COV2.S given intramuscularly, once or twice 56 days apart.

The assay was immunoSEQ multiplex PCR, and TCRdb's table has in-frame clones only and misses some. The table shows some 340,000 clones, with just under 85% occurring only once. Treatment defined: some 19 received Ad26.COV2.S at low or high dose, single or two shots; five or six received placebo; per-sample allocation not given. Each sample was drawn 63 days after the first injection (of vaccine or placebo). This receptor was obtained from a person aged 18-60 years who received the Ad26.COV2.S COVID-19 vaccine or a placebo. This specimen consisted of peripheral blood, obtained in a trial of Ad26.COV2.S vaccine versus placebo.

The CDR3 reads CASSMTHRTGLSGANVLTF. As DNA, the CDR3 is TGTGCCAGCAGTATGACCCATAGGACAGGCCTCTCTGGGGCCAACGTCCTGACTTTC. The chain joins TRBV28 to TRBJ2-6; 7 bases are shared with TRBD1. The V gene's germline CDR1 is MDHEN and CDR2 SYDVKM. The CDR3 extends over 19 amino acids. The V and J ends lost 5 bases and 0 bases, in that order; junction bases with no gene match: 13.